What follows is one T cell receptor beta chain and its context. The target antigen is unknown. The junction and the germline gene differ at one end; a read error may be behind it. The PCR employed 60 Vbeta primers together with 13 Jbeta primers. Libraries were prepared by immunoSEQ multiplex PCR; TCRdb keeps only in-frame clonotypes and omits some of them. In the table there are over 110,000 clones, 78% of which are singletons. This entry is derived from a study of cytomegalovirus exposure and HLA in healthy donors. Germline CDR1 SEHNR, CDR2 FQNEAQ (reference sequence). The CDR3 is 13 residues long. General study points: Prior analysis indicated that the majority of TCR beta V segments exhibited productivity approximately 87% or approximately 30% of the time. Generally TCR sequences proved uncommon, though certain public TCRs appeared in numerous donors. A later analysis reportedly found fewer N-insertions in an Asian-associated ancestry cluster than the roughly 730-donor mean. Sequencing likely caused a cluster of highly shared sequence variants.

The specimen was PBMCs. This chain uses TRBV7-9 with TRBJ1-2; 8 bases line up with TRBD1. This receptor was identified in a woman in her 40s in good health and CMV-seropositive. The CDR3 sequence is CSSSLGDRGGYTF. The CDR3, as DNA: TGTTCCAGCAGCTTAGGAGACAGGGGCGGCTACACCTTC.